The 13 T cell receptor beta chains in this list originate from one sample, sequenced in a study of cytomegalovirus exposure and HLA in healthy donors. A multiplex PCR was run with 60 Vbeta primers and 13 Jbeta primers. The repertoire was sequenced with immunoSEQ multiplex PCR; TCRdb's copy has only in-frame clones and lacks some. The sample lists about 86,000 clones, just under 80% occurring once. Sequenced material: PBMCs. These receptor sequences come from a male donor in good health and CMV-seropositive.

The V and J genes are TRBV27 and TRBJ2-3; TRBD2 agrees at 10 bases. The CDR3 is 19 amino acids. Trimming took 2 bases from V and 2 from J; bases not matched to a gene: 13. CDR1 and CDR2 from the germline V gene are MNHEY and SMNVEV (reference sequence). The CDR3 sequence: CASSLRPFPSGSNTDTQYF. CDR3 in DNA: TGTGCCAGCAGTTTAAGGCCCTTCCCTAGCGGGAGTAACACAGATACGCAGTATTTT.

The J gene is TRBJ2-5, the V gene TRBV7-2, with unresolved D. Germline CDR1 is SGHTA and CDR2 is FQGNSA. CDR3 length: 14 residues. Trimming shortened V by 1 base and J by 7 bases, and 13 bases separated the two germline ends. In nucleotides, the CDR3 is TGTGCCAGCAGCTTAGAGCCAAGTTCAGGGACCCAGTACTTC. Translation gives CASSLEPSSGTQYF.

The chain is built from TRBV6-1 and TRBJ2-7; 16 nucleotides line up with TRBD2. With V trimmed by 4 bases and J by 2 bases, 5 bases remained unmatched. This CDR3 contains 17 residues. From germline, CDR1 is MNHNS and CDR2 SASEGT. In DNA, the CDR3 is TGTGCCAGCAGTGGGGGACTAGCGGGAGGGTACCCCTACGAGCAGTACTTC. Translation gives CASSGGLAGGYPYEQYF.

CDR3 DNA sequence: TGTGCCAGTACCCGGGACAGTGCCTGGCAGCCCCAGCATTTT. Its protein is CASTRDSAWQPQHF. The chain links TRBV19 to TRBJ1-5; 7 positions match TRBD1. CDR3 length equals 14 residues. Germline lookup yields CDR1 LNHDA and CDR2 SQIVND (reference sequence). The V gene end was trimmed by 7 bases and the J gene end by 7 bases; junction bases not matched to a gene: 10.

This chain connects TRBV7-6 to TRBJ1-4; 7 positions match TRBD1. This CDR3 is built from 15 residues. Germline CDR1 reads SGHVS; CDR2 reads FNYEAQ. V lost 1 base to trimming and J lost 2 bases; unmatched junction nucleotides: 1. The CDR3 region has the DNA TGTGCCAGCAGCTTAGTGGGACAGACTAATGAAAAACTGTTTTTT. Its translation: CASSLVGQTNEKLFF.

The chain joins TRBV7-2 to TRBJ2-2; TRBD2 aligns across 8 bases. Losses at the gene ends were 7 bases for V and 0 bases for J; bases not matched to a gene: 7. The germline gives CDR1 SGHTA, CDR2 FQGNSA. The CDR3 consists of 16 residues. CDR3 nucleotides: TGTGCCAGCACTCCCCTAGCGGGTCCGAACACCGGGGAGCTGTTTTTT. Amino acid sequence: CASTPLAGPNTGELFF.

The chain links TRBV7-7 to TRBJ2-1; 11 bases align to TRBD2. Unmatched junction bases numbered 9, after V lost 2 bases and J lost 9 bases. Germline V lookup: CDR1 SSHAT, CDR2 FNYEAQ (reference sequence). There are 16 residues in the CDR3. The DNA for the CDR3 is TGTGCCAGCAGCTTAAACCTAGCGGGAGGTTCCGGTGAGCAGTTCTTC. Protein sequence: CASSLNLAGGSGEQFF. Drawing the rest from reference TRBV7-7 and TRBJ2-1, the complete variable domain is GAGVSQSPRYKVTKRGQDVTLRCDPISSHATLYWYQQALGQGPEFLTYFNYEAQPDKSGLPSDRFSAERPEGSISTLTIQRTEQRDSAMYRCASSLNLAGGSGEQFFGPGTRLTVL.

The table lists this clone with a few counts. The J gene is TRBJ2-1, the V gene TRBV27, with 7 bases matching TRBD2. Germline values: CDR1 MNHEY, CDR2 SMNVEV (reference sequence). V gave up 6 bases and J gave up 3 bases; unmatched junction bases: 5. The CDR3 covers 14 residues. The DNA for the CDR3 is TGTGCCAGCAGGGAGCGGGGAAACTACAATGAGCAGTTCTTC. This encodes CASRERGNYNEQFF.

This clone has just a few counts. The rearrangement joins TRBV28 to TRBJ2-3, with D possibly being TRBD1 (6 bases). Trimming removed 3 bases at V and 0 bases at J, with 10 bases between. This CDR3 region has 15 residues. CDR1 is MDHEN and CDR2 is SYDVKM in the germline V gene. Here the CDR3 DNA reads TGTGCCAGCAGTTTCCAGGGGCCTAGCACAGATACGCAGTATTTT. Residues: CASSFQGPSTDTQYF. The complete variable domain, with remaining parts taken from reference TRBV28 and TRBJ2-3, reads DVKVTQSSRYLVKRTGEKVFLECVQDMDHENMFWYRQDPGLGLRLIYFSYDVKMKEKGDIPEGYSVSREKKERFSLILESASTNQTSMYLCASSFQGPSTDTQYFGPGTRLTVL.

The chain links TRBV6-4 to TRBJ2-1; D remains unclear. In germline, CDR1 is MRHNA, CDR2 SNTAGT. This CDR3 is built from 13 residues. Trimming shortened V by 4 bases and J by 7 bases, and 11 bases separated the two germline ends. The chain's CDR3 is CASSVSEENEQFF. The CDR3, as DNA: TGTGCCAGCAGTGTGAGCGAGGAGAATGAGCAGTTCTTC.

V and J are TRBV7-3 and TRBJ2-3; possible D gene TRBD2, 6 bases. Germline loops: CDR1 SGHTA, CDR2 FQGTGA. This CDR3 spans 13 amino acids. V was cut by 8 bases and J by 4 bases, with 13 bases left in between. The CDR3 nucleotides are TGTGCCAGCCGGAGAACGGGGGCAGATACGCAGTATTTT. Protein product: CASRRTGADTQYF.

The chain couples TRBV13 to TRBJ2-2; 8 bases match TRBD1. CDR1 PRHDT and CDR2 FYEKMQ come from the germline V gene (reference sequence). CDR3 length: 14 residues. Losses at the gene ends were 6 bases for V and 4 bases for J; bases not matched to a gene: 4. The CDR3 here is CASRDRVSTGELFF. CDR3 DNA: TGTGCCAGCAGGGACAGGGTTTCCACCGGGGAGCTGTTTTTT.

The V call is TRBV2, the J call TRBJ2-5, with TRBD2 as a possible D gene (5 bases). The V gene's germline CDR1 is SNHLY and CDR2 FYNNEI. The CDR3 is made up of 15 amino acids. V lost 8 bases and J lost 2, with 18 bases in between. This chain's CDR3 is CASFGERTYQETQYF. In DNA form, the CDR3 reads TGTGCCAGCTTCGGTGAGCGGACCTATCAAGAGACCCAGTACTTC.